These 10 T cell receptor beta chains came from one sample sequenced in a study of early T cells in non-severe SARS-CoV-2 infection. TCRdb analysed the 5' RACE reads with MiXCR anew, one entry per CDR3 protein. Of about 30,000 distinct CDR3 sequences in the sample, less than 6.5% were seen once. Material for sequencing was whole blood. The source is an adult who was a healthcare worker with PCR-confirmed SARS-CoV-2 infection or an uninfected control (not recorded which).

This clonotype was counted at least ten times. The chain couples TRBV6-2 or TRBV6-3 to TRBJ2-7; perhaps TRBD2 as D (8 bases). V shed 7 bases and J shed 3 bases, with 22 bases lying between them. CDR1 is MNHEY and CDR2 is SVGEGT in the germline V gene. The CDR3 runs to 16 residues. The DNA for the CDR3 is TGTGCCAGCACTACTCCGGGAGGGGGCTCCCTCTACGAGCAGTACTTC. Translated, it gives CASTTPGGGSLYEQYF.

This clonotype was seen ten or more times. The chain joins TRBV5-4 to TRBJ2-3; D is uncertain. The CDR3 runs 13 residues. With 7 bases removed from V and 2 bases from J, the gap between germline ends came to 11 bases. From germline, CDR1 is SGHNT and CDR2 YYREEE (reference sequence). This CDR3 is CASSLGNTDTQYF. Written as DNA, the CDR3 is TGTGCCAGCTCGCTGGGAAACACAGATACGCAGTATTTT.

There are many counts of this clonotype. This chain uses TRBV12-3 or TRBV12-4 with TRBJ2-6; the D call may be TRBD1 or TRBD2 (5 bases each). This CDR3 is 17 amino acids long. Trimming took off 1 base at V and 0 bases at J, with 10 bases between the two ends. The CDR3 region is CASSLGDHGSGANVLTF. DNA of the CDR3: TGTGCCAGCAGTTTAGGGGACCACGGCTCTGGGGCCAACGTCCTGACTTTC.

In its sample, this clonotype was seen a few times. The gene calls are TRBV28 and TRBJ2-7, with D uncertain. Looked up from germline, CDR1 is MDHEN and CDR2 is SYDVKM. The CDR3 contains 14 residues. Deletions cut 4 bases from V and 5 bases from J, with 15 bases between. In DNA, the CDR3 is TGTGCCAGCAGTTCCCCAAATACTCCTAACGAGCAGTACTTC. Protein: CASSSPNTPNEQYF.

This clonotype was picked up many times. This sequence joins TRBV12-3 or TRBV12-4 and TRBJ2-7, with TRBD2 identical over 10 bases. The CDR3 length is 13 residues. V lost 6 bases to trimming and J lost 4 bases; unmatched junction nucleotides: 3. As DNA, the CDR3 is TGTGCCAGCAGGGGGACTAGCGTTTACGAGCAGTACTTC. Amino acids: CASRGTSVYEQYF.

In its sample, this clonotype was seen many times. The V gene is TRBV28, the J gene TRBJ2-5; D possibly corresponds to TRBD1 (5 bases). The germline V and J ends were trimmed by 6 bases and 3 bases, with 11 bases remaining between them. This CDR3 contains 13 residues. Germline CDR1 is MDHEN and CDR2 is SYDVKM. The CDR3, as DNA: TGTGCCAGCAGCCAAACAGGAGAAGAGACCCAGTACTTC. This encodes CASSQTGEETQYF. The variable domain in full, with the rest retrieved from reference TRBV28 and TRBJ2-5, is DVKVTQSSRYLVKRTGEKVFLECVQDMDHENMFWYRQDPGLGLRLIYFSYDVKMKEKGDIPEGYSVSREKKERFSLILESASTNQTSMYLCASSQTGEETQYFGPGTRLLVL.

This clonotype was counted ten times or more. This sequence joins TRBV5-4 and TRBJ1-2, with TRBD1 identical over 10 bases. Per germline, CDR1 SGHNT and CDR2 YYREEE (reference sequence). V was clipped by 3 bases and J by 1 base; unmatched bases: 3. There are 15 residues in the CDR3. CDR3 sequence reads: CASSSGQGINYGYTF. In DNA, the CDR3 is TGTGCCAGCAGCTCGGGACAGGGGATTAACTATGGCTACACCTTC.

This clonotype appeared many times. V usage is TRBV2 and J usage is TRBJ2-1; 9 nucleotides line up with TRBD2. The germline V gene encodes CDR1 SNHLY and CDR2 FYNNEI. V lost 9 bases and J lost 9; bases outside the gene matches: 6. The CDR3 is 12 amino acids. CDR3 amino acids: CARGTSKGEQFF. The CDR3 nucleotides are TGTGCCAGGGGGACTAGCAAGGGTGAGCAGTTCTTC.

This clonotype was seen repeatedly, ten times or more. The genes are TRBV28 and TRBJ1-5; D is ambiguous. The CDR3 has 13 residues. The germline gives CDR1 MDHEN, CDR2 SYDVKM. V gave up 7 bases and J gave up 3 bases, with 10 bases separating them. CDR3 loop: CASTWQVNQPQHF. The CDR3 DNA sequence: TGTGCCAGCACGTGGCAGGTCAATCAGCCCCAGCATTTT.

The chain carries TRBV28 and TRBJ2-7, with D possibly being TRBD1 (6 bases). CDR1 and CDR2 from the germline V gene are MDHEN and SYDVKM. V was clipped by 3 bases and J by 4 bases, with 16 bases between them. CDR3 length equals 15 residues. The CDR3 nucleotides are TGTGCCAGCAGTTTGACAGACAGGATCCGTTACGAGCAGTACTTC. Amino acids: CASSLTDRIRYEQYF.